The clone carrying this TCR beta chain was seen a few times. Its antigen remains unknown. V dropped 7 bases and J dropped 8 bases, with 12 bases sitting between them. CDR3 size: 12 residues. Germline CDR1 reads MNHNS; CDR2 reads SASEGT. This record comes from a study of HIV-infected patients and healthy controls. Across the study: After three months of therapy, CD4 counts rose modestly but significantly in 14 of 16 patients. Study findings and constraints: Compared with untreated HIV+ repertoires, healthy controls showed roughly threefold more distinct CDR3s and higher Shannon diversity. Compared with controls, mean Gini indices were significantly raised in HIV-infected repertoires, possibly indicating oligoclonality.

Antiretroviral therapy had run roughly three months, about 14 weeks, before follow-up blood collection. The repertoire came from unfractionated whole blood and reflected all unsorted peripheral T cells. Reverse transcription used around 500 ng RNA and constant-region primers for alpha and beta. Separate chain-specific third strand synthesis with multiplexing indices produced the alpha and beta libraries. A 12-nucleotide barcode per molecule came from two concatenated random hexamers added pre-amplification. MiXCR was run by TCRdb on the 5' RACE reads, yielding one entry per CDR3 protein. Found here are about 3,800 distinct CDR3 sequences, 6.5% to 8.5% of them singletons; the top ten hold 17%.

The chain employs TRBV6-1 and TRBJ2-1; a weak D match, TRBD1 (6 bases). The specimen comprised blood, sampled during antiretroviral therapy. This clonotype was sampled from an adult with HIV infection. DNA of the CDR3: TGTGCCAGCATCGGACAGATAGATGAGCAGTTCTTC. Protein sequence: CASIGQIDEQFF.